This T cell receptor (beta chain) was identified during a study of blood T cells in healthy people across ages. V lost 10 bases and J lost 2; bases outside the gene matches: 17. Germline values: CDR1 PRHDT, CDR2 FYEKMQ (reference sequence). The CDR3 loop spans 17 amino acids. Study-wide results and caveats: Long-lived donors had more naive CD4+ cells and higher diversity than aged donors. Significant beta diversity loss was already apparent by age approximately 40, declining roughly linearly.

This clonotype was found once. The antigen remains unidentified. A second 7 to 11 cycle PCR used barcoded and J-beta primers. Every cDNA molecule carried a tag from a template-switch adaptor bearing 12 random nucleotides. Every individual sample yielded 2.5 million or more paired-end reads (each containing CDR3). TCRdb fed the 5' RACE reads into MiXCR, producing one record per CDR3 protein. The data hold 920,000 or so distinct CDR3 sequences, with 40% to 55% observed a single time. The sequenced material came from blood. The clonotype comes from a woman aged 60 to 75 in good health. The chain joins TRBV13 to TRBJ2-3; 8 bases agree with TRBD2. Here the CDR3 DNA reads TGTGCCATCGGAACCACAGCGGGAGTGCCGACCACAGATACGCAGTATTTT. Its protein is CAIGTTAGVPTTDTQYF.